The sequence of this T cell receptor (beta chain) was determined in a study of T cells in Graves' hyperthyroidism and ophthalmopathy. Germline-derived CDR1 and CDR2 are DFQATT and SNEGSKA (reference sequence). V lost 2 bases, J lost 5 bases, and 6 bases lay in between. CDR3 length: 11 residues. Study-wide points: Appearing also in blood were most of the thyroid clonotypes expanded above 0.001. Ophthalmopathy got predicted by the model a median 6.5 months before its onset.

There were TCR beta CDR3 regions amplified from RNA transcripts. The TCR CDR3 first-round RT-PCR relied on the HTBI primer set. TCRdb redid the calling of the multiplex PCR reads with MiXCR, one entry per CDR3 protein. In the table there are about 520,000 distinct CDR3 sequences, less than 25% of which are singletons. This clonotype was counted at least ten times. The antigen remains undetermined. Criteria for exclusion of patients were uncontrolled infection, other autoimmune disease, pregnancy or lactation. Clinical symptoms, serum thyroxine and TRAb, thyroid ultrasound and orbital computed tomography together formed the diagnostic basis.

The sequenced material came from blood. The J gene is TRBJ1-2, the V gene TRBV20-1; D remains ambiguous. The sequence derives from a man aged 18 to 29 with Graves' hyperthyroidism. CDR3 nucleotide sequence: TGCAGTGCTAGACCGGCATATGGCTACACCTTC. Translating it yields CSARPAYGYTF.